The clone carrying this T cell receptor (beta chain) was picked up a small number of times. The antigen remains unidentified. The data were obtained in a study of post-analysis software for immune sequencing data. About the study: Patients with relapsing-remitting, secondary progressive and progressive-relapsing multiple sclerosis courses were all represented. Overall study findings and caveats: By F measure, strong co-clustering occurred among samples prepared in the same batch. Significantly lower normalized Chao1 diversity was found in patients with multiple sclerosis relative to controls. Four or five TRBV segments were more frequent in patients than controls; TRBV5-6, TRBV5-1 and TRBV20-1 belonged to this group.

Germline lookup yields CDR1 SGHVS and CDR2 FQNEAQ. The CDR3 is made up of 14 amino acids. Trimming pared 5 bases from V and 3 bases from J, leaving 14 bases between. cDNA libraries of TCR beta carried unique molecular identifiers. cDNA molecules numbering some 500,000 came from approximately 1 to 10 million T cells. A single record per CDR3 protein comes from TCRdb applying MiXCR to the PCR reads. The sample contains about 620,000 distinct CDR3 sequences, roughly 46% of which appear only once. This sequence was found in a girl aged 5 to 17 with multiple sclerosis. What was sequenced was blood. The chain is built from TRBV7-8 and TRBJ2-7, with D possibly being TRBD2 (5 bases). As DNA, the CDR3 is TGTGCCAGCAGCCCTCGGCGGGTCCGCTACGAGCAGTACTTC. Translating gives CASSPRRVRYEQYF.